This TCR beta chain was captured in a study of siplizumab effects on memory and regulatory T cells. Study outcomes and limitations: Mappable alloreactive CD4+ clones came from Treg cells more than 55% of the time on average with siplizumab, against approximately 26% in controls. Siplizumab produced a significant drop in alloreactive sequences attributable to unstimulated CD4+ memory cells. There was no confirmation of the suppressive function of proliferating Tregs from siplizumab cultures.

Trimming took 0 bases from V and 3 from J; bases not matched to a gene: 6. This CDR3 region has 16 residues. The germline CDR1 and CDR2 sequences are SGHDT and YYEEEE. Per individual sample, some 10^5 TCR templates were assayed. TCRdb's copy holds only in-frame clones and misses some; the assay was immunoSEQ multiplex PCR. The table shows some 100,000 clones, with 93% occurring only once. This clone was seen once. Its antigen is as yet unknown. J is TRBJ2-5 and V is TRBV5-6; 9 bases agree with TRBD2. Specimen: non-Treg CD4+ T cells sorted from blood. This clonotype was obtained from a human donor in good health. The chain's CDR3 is CASSLAVAGVEETQYF. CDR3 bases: TGTGCCAGCAGCTTGGCGGTAGCGGGGGTTGAAGAGACCCAGTACTTC.